This section outlines one TCR beta chain sequence together with its context. The data stem from a study of blood T cell repertoires in COVID-19. The overall study: The study drew acute and convalescent COVID-19 samples from the United States, Italy and Spain. The cDNA or gDNA used as material had been derived from T cells, B-cell-depleted T cells, or PBMCs.

V lost 0 bases and J 10 bases, leaving 12 bases between the germline ends. CDR3 length: 12 residues. Looked up from germline, CDR1 is GTSNPN and CDR2 is SVGIG (reference sequence). Per the original methods: How many nucleated cells were present was estimated from reference gene primer amplification. Measured with immunoSEQ multiplex PCR; TCRdb has only the in-frame clones, and not every one. That table gives V, J and clone size, and the DNA gave D and trimming. The sample records over 250,000 clones, 88% being singletons. The chain has TRBV30 and TRBJ1-2; unclear D gene. Sequencing was performed on peripheral blood. This TCR was sampled from a woman between 25 and 40 years old with acute or convalescent COVID-19. CDR3: CAWSVLRSAYTF. Written as DNA, the CDR3 is TGTGCCTGGAGTGTACTGCGGAGTGCCTACACCTTC.